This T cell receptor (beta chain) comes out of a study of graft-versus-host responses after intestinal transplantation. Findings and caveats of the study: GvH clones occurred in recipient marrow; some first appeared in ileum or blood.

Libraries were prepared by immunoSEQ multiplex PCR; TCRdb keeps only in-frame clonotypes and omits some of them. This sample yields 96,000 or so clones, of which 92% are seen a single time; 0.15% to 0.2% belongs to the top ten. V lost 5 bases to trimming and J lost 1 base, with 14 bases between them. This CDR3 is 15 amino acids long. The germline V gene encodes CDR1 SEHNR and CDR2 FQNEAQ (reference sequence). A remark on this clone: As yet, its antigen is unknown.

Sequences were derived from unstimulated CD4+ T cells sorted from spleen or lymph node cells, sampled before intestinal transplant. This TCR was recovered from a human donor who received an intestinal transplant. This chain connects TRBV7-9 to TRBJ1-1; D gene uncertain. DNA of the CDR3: TGTGCCAGCAGCCCTATCGCCGGAGGGAACACTGAAGCTTTCTTT. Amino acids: CASSPIAGGNTEAFF. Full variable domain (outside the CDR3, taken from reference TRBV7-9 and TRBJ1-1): DTGVSQNPRHKITKRGQNVTFRCDPISEHNRLYWYRQTLGQGPEFLTYFQNEAQLEKSRLLSDRFSAERPKGSFSTLEIQRTEQGDSAMYLCASSPIAGGNTEAFFGQGTRLTVV.